The 12 T cell receptor beta chains listed next were all sequenced from one sample in a study of cytomegalovirus exposure and HLA in healthy donors. Amplification used 60 Vbeta primers and 13 Jbeta primers. TCRdb's table, derived via immunoSEQ multiplex PCR, lists solely in-frame clones and lacks some. The sample lists about 80,000 clones, about 80% occurring once. Sequenced input: PBMCs. The receptors originated from a woman aged 40 to 50 in good health and CMV-seronegative.

The CDR3, as DNA: TGTGCCAGCAGAGAAGAGGACTCTGGGGCCAACGTCCTGACTTTC. It specifies CASREEDSGANVLTF. The chain combines TRBV6-4 with TRBJ2-6, with D unresolved. Trimming removed 6 bases from V and 0 bases from J, with 9 bases in between. Per the germline V gene, CDR1 is MRHNA and CDR2 is SNTAGT. This CDR3 spans 15 amino acids.

This clone was found a few times. The J gene is TRBJ1-6, the V gene TRBV6-4; 7 bases align to TRBD1. The V gene's germline CDR1 is MRHNA and CDR2 SNTAGT. CDR3 size: 15 residues. Trimming removed 3 bases from V and 10 bases from J; junction bases left unmatched: 9. CDR3 sequence reads: CASSEGDGGQSPLHF. CDR3 DNA sequence: TGTGCCAGCAGTGAAGGGGATGGGGGACAGTCACCCCTCCACTTT.

The chain has TRBV7-2 and TRBJ1-1; 8 nucleotides align to TRBD1. J gave up 0 bases and V 6 bases, and 6 bases lay outside the gene matches. The CDR3 has 15 amino acids. Germline CDR1 and CDR2: SGHTA and FQGNSA. In nucleotides, the CDR3 is TGTGCCAGCAGTATGACAGGGGCGATGAACACTGAAGCTTTCTTT. The encoded protein is CASSMTGAMNTEAFF.

This chain joins TRBV9 and TRBJ2-5, with 10 bases identical to TRBD2. J was trimmed by 3 bases and V by 4 bases; bases with no gene match: 9. Germline V lookup: CDR1 SGDLS, CDR2 YYNGEE. The CDR3 is made up of 16 amino acids. CDR3 residues: CASSPWLAGEKETQYF. In DNA form, the CDR3 reads TGTGCCAGCAGCCCCTGGCTAGCGGGAGAGAAAGAGACCCAGTACTTC.

This clone was seen a handful of times. The chain uses TRBV29-1 and TRBJ1-1, with D possibly matching TRBD1 (6 bases). The CDR3 is made up of 12 amino acids. CDR1 and CDR2 (germline): SQVTM, ANQGSEA. Trimming left V 2 bases short and J 5 bases short, with 9 bases between. The CDR3 bases are TGCAGCGTTGAAACACAGGGAACTGAAGCTTTCTTT. Translating it yields CSVETQGTEAFF.

Comment on this clone: This sample also contains other DNA sequences that code for the same CDR3. The chain's CDR3 is CASSPGQGSNQPQHF. For the CDR3, the DNA is TGTGCCAGCAGCCCGGGACAGGGAAGCAATCAGCCCCAGCATTTT. The V call is TRBV7-2, the J call TRBJ1-5, with 9 positions matching TRBD1. The CDR3 length is 15 residues. Per germline, CDR1 SGHTA and CDR2 FQGNSA. J lost 1 base, V lost 5 bases, and 3 bases had no gene match.

The chain joins TRBV12-1 to TRBJ1-1. TRBV12-1 is a pseudogene segment. This CDR3 has 12 amino acids. The CDR3 here is CASSFHCPEAFF. The CDR3, as DNA: TGTGCCAGCAGCTTTCACTGTCCTGAAGCTTTCTTT.

This chain joins TRBV4-1 and TRBJ2-1; 10 bases agree with TRBD2. The V segment lost 4 bases and the J segment 2 bases; nucleotides outside the gene matches: 2. This CDR3 spans 15 amino acids. Per germline, CDR1 MGHRA and CDR2 YSYEKL. The CDR3 region is CASSLTSGTYNEQFF. The CDR3 DNA reads TGCGCCAGCAGCCTCACTAGCGGGACCTACAATGAGCAGTTCTTC.

The CDR3 region is CASSLARGLTNEKLFF. CDR3 DNA sequence: TGTGCCAGCAGCTTAGCGAGGGGGCTAACTAATGAAAAACTGTTTTTT. V usage is TRBV7-9 and J usage is TRBJ1-4; TRBD1 matches 7 bases. CDR3 length: 16 residues. In germline, CDR1 is SEHNR, CDR2 FQNEAQ (reference sequence). J was trimmed by 1 base and V by 0 bases; bases with no gene match: 2. Together with reference TRBV7-9 and TRBJ1-4, the CDR3 gives the full variable domain: DTGVSQNPRHKITKRGQNVTFRCDPISEHNRLYWYRQTLGQGPEFLTYFQNEAQLEKSRLLSDRFSAERPKGSFSTLEIQRTEQGDSAMYLCASSLARGLTNEKLFFGSGTQLSVL.

This clone was observed a single time. The V call is TRBV29-1, the J call TRBJ2-3; TRBD2 aligns across 7 bases. Germline V gene data show CDR1 as SQVTM and CDR2 as ANQGSEA. This CDR3 spans 13 amino acids. The junction had 7 bases not matched to a gene; V was cut back by 7 bases and J by 3 bases. The CDR3 spells CSAGTIETDTQYF. The DNA for the CDR3 is TGCAGCGCCGGGACTATCGAGACAGATACGCAGTATTTT.

The genes are TRBV7-6 and TRBJ1-2, with D perhaps matching TRBD1 (5 bases). Germline-derived CDR1 and CDR2 are SGHVS and FNYEAQ. CDR3 size: 14 residues. V dropped 5 bases and J dropped 0 bases, with 10 bases sitting between them. Here the CDR3 reads CASSAAGSNYGYTF. In DNA form, the CDR3 reads TGTGCCAGCAGCGCGGCAGGGTCTAACTATGGCTACACCTTC.

CDR3 in amino acids: CASSYSILQGATEAFF. DNA for the CDR3: TGTGCCAGCAGTTACTCGATCCTTCAAGGGGCCACTGAAGCTTTCTTT. This chain joins TRBV6-6 and TRBJ1-1, with TRBD1 as a possible D gene (5 bases). The CDR3 is 16 amino acids. Germline CDR1 MNHNY, CDR2 SVGAGI (reference sequence). V gave up 0 bases and J gave up 4 bases, with 15 bases separating them.